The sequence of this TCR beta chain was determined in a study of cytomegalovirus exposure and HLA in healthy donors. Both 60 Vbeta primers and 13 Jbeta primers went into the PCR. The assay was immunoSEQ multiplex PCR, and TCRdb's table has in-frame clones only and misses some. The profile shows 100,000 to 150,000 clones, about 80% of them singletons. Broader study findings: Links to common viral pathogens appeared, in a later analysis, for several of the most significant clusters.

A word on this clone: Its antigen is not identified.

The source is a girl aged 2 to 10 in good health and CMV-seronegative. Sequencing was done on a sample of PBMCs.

The DNA for the CDR3 is TGCGCCAGCAGCTTAGGAGGGAATGAAATCAATCAGCCCCAGCATTTT. Protein product: CASSLGGNEINQPQHF. The gene calls are TRBV5-1 and TRBJ1-5, with D unclear. This CDR3 region has 16 residues. Germline lookup yields CDR1 SGHRS and CDR2 YFSETQ. The germline V and J ends were trimmed by 2 bases and 3 bases, with 15 bases remaining between them.